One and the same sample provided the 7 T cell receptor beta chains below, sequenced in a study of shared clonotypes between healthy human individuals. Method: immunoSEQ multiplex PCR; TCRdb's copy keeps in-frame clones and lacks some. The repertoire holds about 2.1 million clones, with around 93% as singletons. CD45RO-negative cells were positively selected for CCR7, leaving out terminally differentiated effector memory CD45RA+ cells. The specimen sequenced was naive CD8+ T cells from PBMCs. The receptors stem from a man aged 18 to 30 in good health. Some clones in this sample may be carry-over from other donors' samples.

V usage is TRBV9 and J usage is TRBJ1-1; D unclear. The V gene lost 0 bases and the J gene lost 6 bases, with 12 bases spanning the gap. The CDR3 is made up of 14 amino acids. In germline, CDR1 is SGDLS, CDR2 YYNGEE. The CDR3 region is CASSVVPGLAEAFF. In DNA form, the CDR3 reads TGTGCCAGCAGCGTAGTTCCGGGTCTCGCTGAAGCTTTCTTT. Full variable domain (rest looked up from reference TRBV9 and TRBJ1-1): DSGVTQTPKHLITATGQRVTLRCSPRSGDLSVYWYQQSLDQGLQFLIQYYNGEERAKGNILERFSAQQFPDLHSELNLSSLELGDSALYFCASSVVPGLAEAFFGQGTRLTVV.

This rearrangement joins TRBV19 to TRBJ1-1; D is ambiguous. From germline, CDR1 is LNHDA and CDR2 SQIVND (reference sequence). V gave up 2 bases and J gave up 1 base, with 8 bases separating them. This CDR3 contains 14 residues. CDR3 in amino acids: CASSIKYTNTEAFF. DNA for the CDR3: TGTGCCAGTAGTATAAAGTACACGAACACTGAAGCTTTCTTT. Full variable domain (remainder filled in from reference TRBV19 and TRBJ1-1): DGGITQSPKYLFRKEGQNVTLSCEQNLNHDAMYWYRQDPGQGLRLIYYSQIVNDFQKGDIAEGYSVSREKKESFPLTVTSAQKNPTAFYLCASSIKYTNTEAFFGQGTRLTVV.

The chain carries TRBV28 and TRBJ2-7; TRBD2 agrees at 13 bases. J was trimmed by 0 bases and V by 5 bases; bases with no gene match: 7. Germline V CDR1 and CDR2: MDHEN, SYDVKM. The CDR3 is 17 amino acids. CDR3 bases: TGTGCCAGCAGTCCTAGGACTAGCGGGGGATTCTCCTACGAGCAGTACTTC. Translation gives CASSPRTSGGFSYEQYF.

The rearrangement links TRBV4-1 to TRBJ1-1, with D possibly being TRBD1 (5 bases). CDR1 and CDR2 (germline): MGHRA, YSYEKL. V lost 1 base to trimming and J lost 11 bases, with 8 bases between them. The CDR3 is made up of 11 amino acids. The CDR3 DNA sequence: TGCGCCAGCAGCCAAGGCAGGGAGGCTTTCTTT. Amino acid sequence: CASSQGREAFF.

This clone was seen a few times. CDR3 DNA sequence: TGTGCCAGCAGCCTACCGGGACAACTGAACACTGAAGCTTTCTTT. It encodes CASSLPGQLNTEAFF. The genes are TRBV7-9 and TRBJ1-1; a possible D gene is TRBD1 (6 bases). The CDR3 is 15 amino acids. V lost 5 bases and J lost 0, with 13 bases in between. CDR1 and CDR2 (germline): SEHNR, FQNEAQ (reference sequence).

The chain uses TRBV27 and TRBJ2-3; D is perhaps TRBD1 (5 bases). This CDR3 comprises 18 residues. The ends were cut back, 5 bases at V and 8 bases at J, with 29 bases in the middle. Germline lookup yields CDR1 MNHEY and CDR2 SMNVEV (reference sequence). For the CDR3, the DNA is TGTGCCAGCAGTCCTCTAATACGACATTCGACAGAACGCGTTACGCAGTATTTT. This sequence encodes CASSPLIRHSTERVTQYF.

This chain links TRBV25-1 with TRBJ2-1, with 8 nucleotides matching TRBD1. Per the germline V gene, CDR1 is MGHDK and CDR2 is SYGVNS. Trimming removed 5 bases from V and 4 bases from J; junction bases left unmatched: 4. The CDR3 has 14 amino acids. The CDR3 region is CASSSGQGYNEQFF. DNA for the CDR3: TGTGCCAGCAGTTCCGGACAGGGATACAATGAGCAGTTCTTC. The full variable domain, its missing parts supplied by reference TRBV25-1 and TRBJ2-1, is EADIYQTPRYLVIGTGKKITLECSQTMGHDKMYWYQQDPGMELHLIHYSYGVNSTEKGDLSSESTVSRIRTEHFPLTLESARPSHTSQYLCASSSGQGYNEQFFGPGTRLTVL.